Following are 14 T cell receptor beta chains from one sample sequenced in a study of control samples from healthy donors and cancer patients. TCRdb's copy holds only in-frame clones and misses some; the assay was immunoSEQ multiplex PCR. The data show just over 80,000 clones, just under 90% seen once. The sample comprised blood. All receptors derive from a man over 45 in good health.

This clone was observed at least ten times. The chain recombines TRBV5-1 with TRBJ1-4; D is unresolved. CDR1 and CDR2 from the germline V gene are SGHRS and YFSETQ. CDR3 size: 15 residues. Between the trimmed V and J ends, which lost 4 bases and 7 bases, there was a span of 17 bases. CDR3 amino acids: CASSPWTAGGEKLFF. CDR3 sequence (DNA): TGCGCCAGCAGCCCTTGGACGGCCGGAGGTGAAAAACTGTTTTTT.

The J gene is TRBJ1-4, the V gene TRBV7-9; 8 nucleotides line up with TRBD1. Germline assignment: CDR1 SEHNR and CDR2 FQNEAQ (reference sequence). Trimming removed 0 bases from V and 2 bases from J; junction bases left unmatched: 8. The CDR3 is 18 amino acids. The CDR3 DNA is TGTGCCAGCAGCTTAGCCTTAACCCAGGGGGCCACTAATGAAAAACTGTTTTTT. This codes for CASSLALTQGATNEKLFF.

This chain uses TRBV28 with TRBJ2-5, with TRBD2 matching 12 bases. This CDR3 has 16 residues. J was trimmed by 6 bases and V by 3 bases; bases with no gene match: 8. Germline V CDR1 and CDR2: MDHEN, SYDVKM. DNA of the CDR3: TGTGCCAGCAGTTTTCCCGCTAGCGGGGGGGCTAAGACCCAGTACTTC. Its translation: CASSFPASGGAKTQYF. Complete variable domain (other parts from reference TRBV28 and TRBJ2-5): DVKVTQSSRYLVKRTGEKVFLECVQDMDHENMFWYRQDPGLGLRLIYFSYDVKMKEKGDIPEGYSVSREKKERFSLILESASTNQTSMYLCASSFPASGGAKTQYFGPGTRLLVL.

This clone was detected only once. The CDR3 DNA follows: TGTGCCAGCAGCTTGGCCGGGGGGGTGAACACTGAAGCTTTCTTT. Translated: CASSLAGGVNTEAFF. The chain links TRBV5-5 to TRBJ1-1; a weak D match, TRBD1 (5 bases). Deletions cut 0 bases from V and 0 bases from J, with 9 bases between. CDR1 SGHKS and CDR2 YYEKEE come from the germline V gene (reference sequence). The CDR3 length is 15 residues. The full variable domain, with the rest looked up from reference TRBV5-5 and TRBJ1-1, is DAGVTQSPTHLIKTRGQQVTLRCSPISGHKSVSWYQQVLGQGPQFIFQYYEKEERGRGNFPDRFSARQFPNYSSELNVNALLLGDSALYLCASSLAGGVNTEAFFGQGTRLTVV.

This chain links TRBV9 with TRBJ1-3; D is unclear. CDR1 is SGDLS, CDR2 YYNGEE, per germline. The CDR3 covers 16 residues. V shed 0 bases and J shed 0 bases, with 10 bases lying between them. CDR3 region: CASSVGSGFSGNTIYF. CDR3 DNA sequence: TGTGCCAGCAGCGTAGGAAGCGGTTTCTCTGGAAACACCATATATTTT.

The chain combines TRBV11-2 with TRBJ2-5, with TRBD2 matching 9 bases. This CDR3 spans 16 amino acids. The trim removed 3 bases at V and 4 bases at J, leaving 9 bases unmatched. The germline CDR1 and CDR2 sequences are SGHAT and FQNNGV. CDR3 residues: CASSFRAGGLGETQYF. The CDR3 region has the DNA TGTGCCAGCAGCTTTCGGGCGGGGGGGCTTGGAGAGACCCAGTACTTC.

J is TRBJ2-5 and V is TRBV20-1; maybe TRBD2 (5 bases). V lost 5 bases to trimming and J lost 5 bases, with 9 bases between them. The CDR3 is made up of 11 amino acids. Germline loops: CDR1 DFQATT, CDR2 SNEGSKA (reference sequence). This CDR3 reads CSARTGETQYF. The CDR3 coding sequence is TGCAGTGCTCGGACTGGGGAGACCCAGTACTTC.

The V call is TRBV5-4, the J call TRBJ2-5; a weak D match, TRBD1 (5 bases). With 2 bases removed from V and 5 bases from J, the gap between germline ends came to 25 bases. CDR1 and CDR2 from the germline V gene are SGHNT and YYREEE (reference sequence). The CDR3 runs 18 residues. This CDR3 reads CASSFRLAKIGARETQYF. The CDR3 bases are TGTGCCAGCAGCTTTAGGCTGGCCAAAATTGGGGCCCGGGAGACCCAGTACTTC.

CDR3 DNA sequence: TGTGCCAGTACGAATAGGAATGAGCAGTTCTTC. Translation gives CASTNRNEQFF. This chain joins TRBV19 and TRBJ2-1; no reliable D call. Germline CDR1 is LNHDA and CDR2 is SQIVND (reference sequence). Trimming removed 7 bases at V and 7 bases at J, with 8 bases between. The CDR3 is 11 amino acids.

The rearrangement uses TRBV29-1 and TRBJ2-1; D gene uncertain. CDR3 length: 15 residues. V lost 0 bases and J 0 bases, leaving 9 bases between the germline ends. Germline lookup yields CDR1 SQVTM and CDR2 ANQGSEA. Written as DNA, the CDR3 is TGCAGCGTTGAAGAGGGCGGATACTCCTACAATGAGCAGTTCTTC. Amino acid sequence: CSVEEGGYSYNEQFF.

This clone was seen a few times. The rearrangement uses TRBV18 and TRBJ2-1; the D gene is possibly TRBD1 (5 bases). The length of the CDR3 is 14 residues. Trimming took off 3 bases at V and 8 bases at J, with 14 bases between the two ends. Germline V gene data show CDR1 as KGHSH and CDR2 as LQKENI. CDR3 in DNA: TGTGCCAGCTCACCCCCCGGCAGGGCCCATGAGCAGTTCTTC. Amino acids: CASSPPGRAHEQFF.

The chain employs TRBV28 and TRBJ1-5; possibly TRBD1 for D (5 bases). Germline assignment: CDR1 MDHEN and CDR2 SYDVKM. The CDR3 runs to 15 residues. V lost 3 bases to trimming and J lost 3 bases, with 12 bases between them. In DNA, the CDR3 is TGTGCCAGCAGTTTGGGTCCAGGGATCAATCAGCCCCAGCATTTT. Encoded protein: CASSLGPGINQPQHF.

The V and J genes are TRBV6-2 or TRBV6-3 and TRBJ1-4, with D possibly TRBD1 on 6 matching bases. V was shortened by 0 bases and J by 10 bases, with 18 bases between the two germline ends. The CDR3 consists of 16 residues. Germline V gene sequence: CDR1 MNHEY, CDR2 SVGEGT. In nucleotides, the CDR3 is TGTGCCAGCAGTTACTCGAATGCGGACAGTGAGGGAAAACTGTTTTTT. Its protein product is CASSYSNADSEGKLFF.

The genes are TRBV2 and TRBJ1-5; D is unresolved. The CDR3 has 13 residues. Germline V gene sequence: CDR1 SNHLY, CDR2 FYNNEI. Trimming cost V 3 bases and J 4 bases, with 7 bases left between them. CDR3 DNA sequence: TGTGCCAGCAGTGATATGGGGAATCAGCCCCAGCATTTT. Amino acids: CASSDMGNQPQHF. The entire variable domain, with the rest obtained from reference TRBV2 and TRBJ1-5, is as follows: EPEVTQTPSHQVTQMGQEVILRCVPISNHLYFYWYRQILGQKVEFLVSFYNNEISEKSEIFDDQFSVERPDGSNFTLKIRSTKLEDSAMYFCASSDMGNQPQHFGDGTRLSIL.